This T cell receptor (beta chain) was found in a study of T cell repertoires in cytomegalovirus infection. Whole-study results and caveats: The study identified carriers of CMV plus the relevant HLA from cumulative public TCR beta family frequency.

This clonotype came up a few times. Its target is unknown. CDR1 PRHDT and CDR2 FYEKMQ come from the germline V gene (reference sequence). The CDR3 length is 14 residues. V was clipped by 2 bases and J by 9 bases; unmatched bases: 3. TCRdb independently ran MiXCR on the reads; one entry per CDR3 protein. Of around 800,000 distinct CDR3 sequences in the sample, 32% were seen once. This specimen was cultured CD8+ T cells from PBMCs, taken from culture after CMV antigen stimulation. The receptor was derived from a human donor in good health (CMV status not recorded). Some clones in this sample may be carry-over from other donors' samples. The V and J genes are TRBV13 and TRBJ1-6; 8 bases line up with TRBD1. CDR3: CASSLSGTGSPLHF. Written as DNA, the CDR3 is TGTGCCAGCAGCTTATCCGGGACAGGTTCACCCCTCCACTTT.